Listed below are T cell receptor beta chains from one sample, sequenced in a study of beta chain features in type 1 diabetes. The table came from immunoSEQ multiplex PCR; TCRdb's copy has only in-frame clones and leaves some out. The sample records about 360,000 clones, roughly 13% being singletons. Sequences were obtained from naive CD4+ T cells from blood. Receptors were obtained from a woman in her late teens or twenties with type 1 diabetes. The CDR3 runs from the conserved cysteine through the conserved F or W. The order of the fields is V gene, J gene, D gene, clone size, CDR3 length, CDR3 DNA, CDR3 protein. The D gene is left open where the match is weak. Clone size is given for some rows only: seen once, a few or many times, or a class if the clone is expanded.

TRBV4-1	TRBJ1-2	.	few	15	TGCGCCAGCAGCCGGAGTTCATTCGAACGCTATGGCTACACCTTC	CASSRSSFERYGYTF
TRBV14	TRBJ1-1	.	.	15	TGTGCCAGCAGCCAAGCTGCAGGGTGGTTCACTGAAGCTTTCTTT	CASSQAAGWFTEAFF
TRBV6-5	TRBJ2-7	TRBD2	few	14	TGTGCCAGCAGTTACTCAGCGGGAACCTACGAGCAGTACTTC	CASSYSAGTYEQYF
TRBV19	TRBJ2-1	.	.	13	TGTGCCAGTAGTTTTAGCTCCTACAATGAGCAGTTCTTC	CASSFSSYNEQFF
TRBV25-1	TRBJ1-4	TRBD1	few	18	TGTGCCAGCAGTGCCCTTCCCGGGACAGACGGGGCTAATGAAAAACTGTTTTTT	CASSALPGTDGANEKLFF
TRBV5-1	TRBJ2-5	.	few	13	TGCGCCAGCAGCTCAGACAGACAAGAGACCCAGTACTTC	CASSSDRQETQYF
TRBV5-4	TRBJ1-5	.	.	13	TGTGCCAGCAGCTTCGACAGTTATCAGCCCCAGCATTTT	CASSFDSYQPQHF
TRBV7-8	TRBJ2-3	.	few	13	TGTGCCAGCAGCCGGTCCTACTCGGATACGCAGTATTTT	CASSRSYSDTQYF
TRBV7-8	TRBJ2-5	TRBD2	.	14	TGTGCCAGCAGGAACTTAGCGGGGGTGGAGACCCAGTACTTC	CASRNLAGVETQYF
TRBV15	TRBJ1-5	.	few	13	TGTGCCACCAGCCGGGACATCAATCAGCCCCAGCATTTT	CATSRDINQPQHF
TRBV7-2	TRBJ2-1	TRBD2	.	13	TGTGCCACCGGACTAGCGGGGCCCGATGAGCAGTTCTTC	CATGLAGPDEQFF
TRBV6-5	TRBJ2-5	TRBD2	few	14	TGTGCCAGCAGCACAGCGGGGGCTGTGGAGACCCAGTACTTC	CASSTAGAVETQYF
TRBV9	TRBJ2-2	.	.	16	TGTGCCAGCAGCGTAGGGGCGGACAGTCCTCCCGGGGAGCTGTTTTTT	CASSVGADSPPGELFF
TRBV7-2	TRBJ2-5	TRBD2	few	14	TGTGCCAGCAGCCGAAGGGAGGGCCGGGCTACCCAGTACTTC	CASSRREGRATQYF
TRBV30	TRBJ1-3	.	.	15	TGTGCCTGGAGAGCGGACAGAGCAGGCGGAAACACCATATATTTT	CAWRADRAGGNTIYF
TRBV15	TRBJ1-5	TRBD1	few	14	TGTGCCACCAGCGGGGGGACAGGGGGACAGCCCCAGCATTTT	CATSGGTGGQPQHF
TRBV18	TRBJ1-5	.	.	14	TGTGCCAGCTCACCCGAAAACGGCGGGTCGGCCCAGCATTTT	CASSPENGGSAQHF
TRBV19	TRBJ1-4	TRBD1	.	13	TGTGCCACCTCCGGGACAGGGTACGAAAAACTGTTTTTT	CATSGTGYEKLFF
TRBV5-8	TRBJ1-4	.	.	15	TGTGCCAGCAGCTTGGGATACAGGGTTTATGAAAAACTGTTTTTT	CASSLGYRVYEKLFF
TRBV5-1	TRBJ2-7	TRBD1	.	14	TGCGCCAGCAGCCTGGACAGGGGCCCCTACGAGCAGTACTTC	CASSLDRGPYEQYF
TRBV12-5	TRBJ1-1	.	.	14	TGTGCTAGTAAAAGACAGTCGGTCGACACTGAAGCTTTCTTT	CASKRQSVDTEAFF
TRBV19	TRBJ1-2	.	few	13	TGTGCCAGTAGGACAGTCAATGGCTATGGCTACACCTTC	CASRTVNGYGYTF
TRBV30	TRBJ1-2	.	few	13	TGTGCCTGGAGTGTAATAGGCGGCGGTGGCTACACCTTC	CAWSVIGGGGYTF
TRBV18	TRBJ2-3	.	.	13	TGTGCCAGCTCACCATATGGCACAGATACGCAGTATTTT	CASSPYGTDTQYF
TRBV19	TRBJ2-3	TRBD2	.	20	TGTGCCAGTAGGATAGGCCCAGCGGGGGTACCTTGGGCCCCCACAGATACGCAGTATTTT	CASRIGPAGVPWAPTDTQYF
TRBV19	TRBJ2-7	.	.	13	TGTGCCAGTAGTATTACAGGCTCCTACGAGCAGTACTTC	CASSITGSYEQYF